This is a list of T cell receptor beta chains from one sample in a study of OX40 agonist ivuxolimab in advanced cancers. Sequencing used immunoSEQ multiplex PCR; TCRdb keeps in-frame clones, though not all of them. The table shows about 69,000 clones, with 80% to 90% occurring only once. The sample was CD4+ or CD8+ T cells sorted from blood, taken in a trial of the OX40 agonist ivuxolimab. Source of these receptors: an adult with an advanced solid tumor such as melanoma, head and neck, liver or kidney cancer. The CDR3 runs from the conserved cysteine through the conserved F or W. The order of the fields is clone size, J gene, D gene, V gene, CDR3 protein, CDR3 DNA. D genes are given only for firm matches. Size values are once, few and many counts, or a class for expanded clones, and some rows have none.

-	TRBJ1-1	-	TRBV28	CASSPRSTLEAEAFF	TGTGCCAGCAGCCCACGTAGTACCCTTGAGGCTGAAGCTTTCTTT
-	TRBJ2-3	-	TRBV11-1	CASSSEDTQYF	TGTGCCAGCAGCTCAGAAGATACGCAGTATTTT
-	TRBJ2-7	-	TRBV27	CASSLGPKAYEQYF	TGTGCCAGCAGTTTGGGACCCAAGGCCTACGAGCAGTACTTC
-	TRBJ1-2	-	TRBV28	CASSLAPSLLPVYGYTF	TGTGCCAGCAGCCTGGCCCCCTCTTTATTGCCGGTTTATGGCTACACCTTC
-	TRBJ1-2	-	TRBV10-3	CAIHDSGLEGYTF	TGTGCCATCCACGACAGTGGGCTGGAAGGCTACACCTTC
-	TRBJ2-4	-	TRBV19	CASDTGRGAKNIQYF	TGTGCCAGCGATACAGGGCGGGGGGCCAAAAACATTCAGTACTTC
-	TRBJ1-1	-	TRBV4-2	CASSQVDGTEAFF	TGTGCCAGCAGCCAAGTTGATGGAACTGAAGCTTTCTTT
-	TRBJ2-7	TRBD2	TRBV11-2	CASSLGMGGGSYEQYF	TGTGCCAGCAGCTTAGGTATGGGCGGGGGATCCTACGAGCAGTACTTC
-	TRBJ1-1	-	TRBV11-2	CAGLGLNTEAFF	TGTGCCGGATTAGGTCTGAACACTGAAGCTTTCTTT
-	TRBJ2-5	-	TRBV7-9	CASSSIPLETQYF	TGTGCCAGCAGCTCCATACCCTTGGAGACCCAGTACTTC
once	TRBJ2-1	TRBD2	TRBV27	CASTSGGSYNEQFF	TGTGCCAGCACTAGCGGGGGCTCCTACAATGAGCAGTTCTTC
-	TRBJ2-1	TRBD1	TRBV29-1	CSVEGTGAANEQFF	TGCAGCGTTGAAGGGACAGGGGCCGCCAATGAGCAGTTCTTC
-	TRBJ2-3	TRBD1	TRBV28	CASSLGDSSTDTQYF	TGTGCCAGCAGTTTAGGGGACAGTAGCACAGATACGCAGTATTTT
-	TRBJ2-7	-	TRBV4-3	CASSQGISSYEQYF	TGCGCCAGCAGCCAAGGCATCAGCTCCTACGAGCAGTACTTC
-	TRBJ2-7	-	TRBV18	CASSPPGPGPAYEQYF	TGTGCCAGCTCACCACCTGGTCCGGGTCCAGCCTACGAGCAGTACTTC